This is a list of T cell receptor beta chains from one sample in a study of shared clonotypes between healthy human individuals. Measured with immunoSEQ multiplex PCR; TCRdb has only the in-frame clones, and not every one. The sample lists around 1.9 million clones, 93% occurring once. The sample comprised naive CD8+ T cells from PBMCs. All receptors derive from a man between 18 and 35 years old in good health. Some clones in this sample may be carry-over from other donors' samples. Each CDR3 is given with its conserved first and last residue. A D gene is named only where the DNA matches it firmly. Expanded clones are given a class, and other clones once, few, many or no size at all.

J gene | V gene | clone size | D gene | CDR3 protein | CDR3 DNA
TRBJ2-1 | TRBV19 | - | - | CASSSGMPGVEQFF | TGTGCCAGTAGTTCCGGCATGCCTGGGGTTGAGCAGTTCTTC
TRBJ2-1 | TRBV2 | once | TRBD2 | CASGSGRAGWNEQFF | TGTGCCAGTGGGAGCGGGAGGGCCGGGTGGAATGAGCAGTTCTTC
TRBJ1-5 | TRBV27 | - | TRBD1 | CASSPQGVQGPGNQPQHF | TGTGCCAGCAGTCCCCAGGGGGTACAGGGACCAGGGAATCAGCCCCAGCATTTT
TRBJ2-2 | TRBV5-1 | - | - | CASRPLLGQFGELFF | TGCGCCAGCAGACCATTACTAGGTCAATTCGGGGAGCTGTTTTTT
TRBJ2-7 | TRBV27 | - | TRBD1 | CASSFGKTGTYEQYF | TGTGCCAGCAGTTTTGGGAAGACAGGGACGTACGAGCAGTACTTC
TRBJ2-5 | TRBV5-6 | once | - | CASSLGGATETQYF | TGTGCCAGCAGCTTGGGGGGGGCTACAGAGACCCAGTACTTC
TRBJ2-5 | TRBV6-5 | - | TRBD1 | CASSRDRVEETQYF | TGTGCCAGCAGTCGGGACAGGGTGGAGGAGACCCAGTACTTC
TRBJ2-1 | TRBV13 | - | - | CASSLEGRARPYNEQFF | TGTGCCAGCAGCTTAGAAGGAAGGGCTAGGCCCTACAATGAGCAGTTCTTC
TRBJ1-1 | TRBV28 | once | - | CASYSWNLDTEAFF | TGTGCCAGTTACAGTTGGAATTTGGACACTGAAGCTTTCTTT
TRBJ2-4 | TRBV18 | - | - | CASSPGAGNIQYF | TGTGCCAGCTCACCCGGGGCAGGAAACATTCAGTACTTC
TRBJ1-3 | TRBV7-6 | - | - | CASSHGRGPGVHSGNTIYF | TGTGCCAGCAGCCATGGCCGGGGGCCCGGAGTACACTCTGGAAACACCATATATTTT
TRBJ2-7 | TRBV5-1 | - | TRBD2 | CASSSTRDYTYEQYF | TGCGCCAGCAGCTCCACCCGGGACTATACCTACGAGCAGTACTTC
TRBJ2-1 | TRBV7-6 | - | - | CASSLARDLWGFYNEQFF | TGTGCCAGCAGCTTAGCGAGAGATTTATGGGGATTCTACAATGAGCAGTTCTTC
TRBJ2-7 | TRBV21-1 | - | - | CASDDPGTYEQYF | TGTGCCAGCGACGATCCGGGAACCTACGAGCAGTACTTC
TRBJ2-1 | TRBV6-1 | - | TRBD1 | CASSVGQYSSYNEQFF | TGTGCCAGCAGTGTGGGACAGTATAGCTCCTACAATGAGCAGTTCTTC
TRBJ2-7 | TRBV2 | - | TRBD2 | CASGGDFGHHTYEQYF | TGTGCCAGCGGGGGGGATTTTGGACACCACACCTACGAGCAGTACTTC